These 6 T cell receptor beta chains were sequenced from one sample in a study of OX40 agonist ivuxolimab in advanced cancers. Assay: immunoSEQ multiplex PCR; the TCRdb copy retains only in-frame clones and omits some. The repertoire has about 99,000 clones, approximately 94% of them found once; the top ten carry 2%. The specimen comprised CD4+ or CD8+ T cells sorted from blood, sampled in a trial of the OX40 agonist ivuxolimab. All receptors derive from an adult with an advanced solid tumor such as melanoma, head and neck, liver or kidney cancer.

V usage is TRBV14 and J usage is TRBJ2-2; D not resolved. The CDR3 is 13 residues long. Trimming removed 2 bases at V and 4 bases at J, with 5 bases between. Per the germline V gene, CDR1 is SGHDN and CDR2 is FVKESK. DNA of the CDR3: TGTGCCAGCAGCCAACCACTCACCGGGGAGCTGTTTTTT. Residues: CASSQPLTGELFF. The complete variable domain, with remaining parts taken from reference TRBV14 and TRBJ2-2, reads EAGVTQFPSHSVIEKGQTVTLRCDPISGHDNLYWYRRVMGKEIKFLLHFVKESKQDESGMPNNRFLAERTGGTYSTLKVQPAELEDSGVYFCASSQPLTGELFFGEGSRLTVL.

This clone was recorded once. This chain joins TRBV5-1 and TRBJ2-1, with 7 positions matching TRBD2. CDR1 and CDR2 (germline): SGHRS, YFSETQ. The CDR3 extends over 15 amino acids. After removal of 4 bases from V and 5 bases from J, the junction contained 9 bases not matched to a gene. CDR3 bases: TGCGCCAGCAGCCCGCGGGGGATGAGGGACAATGAGCAGTTCTTC. Residues: CASSPRGMRDNEQFF.

The chain has TRBV5-4 and TRBJ1-1, with D unresolved. V lost 0 bases and J lost 2, with 11 bases in between. The germline V gene has CDR1 SGHNT and CDR2 YYREEE (reference sequence). This CDR3 is 15 amino acids long. CDR3 DNA: TGTGCCAGCAGCTTGGATGATTGGGAAAACACTGAAGCTTTCTTT. The encoded protein is CASSLDDWENTEAFF.

The chain couples TRBV7-3 to TRBJ2-1, with a possible D match to TRBD2 (6 bases). The CDR3 loop spans 14 amino acids. The germline CDR1 and CDR2 sequences are SGHTA and FQGTGA. V dropped 5 bases and J dropped 5 bases, with 13 bases sitting between them. The DNA of the CDR3 is TGTGCCAGCAGCCCCGGGACGGGGGACAATGAGCAGTTCTTC. It codes for CASSPGTGDNEQFF.

The rearrangement joins TRBV13 to TRBJ2-7; the D gene is possibly TRBD2 (5 bases). The CDR3 covers 15 residues. V was shortened by 4 bases and J by 0 bases, with 13 bases between the two germline ends. Germline V gene lookup returns CDR1 PRHDT and CDR2 FYEKMQ (reference sequence). The chain's CDR3 is CASSSSRGYSYEQYF. CDR3 in DNA: TGTGCCAGCAGCTCAAGTCGGGGATACTCCTACGAGCAGTACTTC.

This clone has just one count. This chain connects TRBV7-3 to TRBJ2-3; D is uncertain. Looked up from germline, CDR1 is SGHTA and CDR2 is FQGTGA. With 3 bases removed from V and 0 bases from J, the gap between germline ends came to 1 base. This CDR3 comprises 12 residues. The CDR3 coding sequence is TGTGCCAGCAGCTTTAGCACAGATACGCAGTATTTT. Amino acid sequence: CASSFSTDTQYF.